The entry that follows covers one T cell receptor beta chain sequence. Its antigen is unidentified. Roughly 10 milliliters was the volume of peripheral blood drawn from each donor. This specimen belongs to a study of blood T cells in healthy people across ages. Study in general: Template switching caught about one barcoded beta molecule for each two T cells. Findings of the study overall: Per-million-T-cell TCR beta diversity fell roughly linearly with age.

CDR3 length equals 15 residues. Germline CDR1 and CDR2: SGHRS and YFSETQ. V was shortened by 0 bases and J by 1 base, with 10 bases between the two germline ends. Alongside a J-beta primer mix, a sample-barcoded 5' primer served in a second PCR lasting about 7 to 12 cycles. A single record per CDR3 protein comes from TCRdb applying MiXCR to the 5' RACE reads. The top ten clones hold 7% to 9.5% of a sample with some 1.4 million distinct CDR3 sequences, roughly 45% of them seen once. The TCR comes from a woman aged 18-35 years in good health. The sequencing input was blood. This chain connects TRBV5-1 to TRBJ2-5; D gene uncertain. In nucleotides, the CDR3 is TGCGCCAGCAGCTTGGTTTTGGACCTCCAAGAGACCCAGTACTTC. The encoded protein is CASSLVLDLQETQYF. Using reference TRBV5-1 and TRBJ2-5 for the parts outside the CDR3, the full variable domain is KAGVTQTPRYLIKTRGQQVTLSCSPISGHRSVSWYQQTPGQGLQFLFEYFSETQRNKGNFPGRFSGRQFSNSRSEMNVSTLELGDSALYLCASSLVLDLQETQYFGPGTRLLVL.